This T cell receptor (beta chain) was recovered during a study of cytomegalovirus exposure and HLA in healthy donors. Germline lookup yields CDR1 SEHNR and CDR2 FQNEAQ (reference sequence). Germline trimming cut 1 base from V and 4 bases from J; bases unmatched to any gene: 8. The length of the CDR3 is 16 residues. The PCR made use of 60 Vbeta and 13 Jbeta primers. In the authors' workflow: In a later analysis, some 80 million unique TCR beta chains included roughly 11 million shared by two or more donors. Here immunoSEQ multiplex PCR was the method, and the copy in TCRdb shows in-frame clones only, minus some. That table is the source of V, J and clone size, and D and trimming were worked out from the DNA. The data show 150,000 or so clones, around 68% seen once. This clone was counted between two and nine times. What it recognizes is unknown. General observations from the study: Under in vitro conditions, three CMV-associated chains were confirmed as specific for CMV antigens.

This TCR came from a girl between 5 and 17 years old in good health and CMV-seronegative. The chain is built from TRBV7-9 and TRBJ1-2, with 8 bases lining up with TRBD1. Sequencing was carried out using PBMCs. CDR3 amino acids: CASSLGGQGAVYGYTF. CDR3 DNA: TGTGCCAGCAGCTTAGGAGGGCAGGGGGCGGTCTATGGCTACACCTTC.